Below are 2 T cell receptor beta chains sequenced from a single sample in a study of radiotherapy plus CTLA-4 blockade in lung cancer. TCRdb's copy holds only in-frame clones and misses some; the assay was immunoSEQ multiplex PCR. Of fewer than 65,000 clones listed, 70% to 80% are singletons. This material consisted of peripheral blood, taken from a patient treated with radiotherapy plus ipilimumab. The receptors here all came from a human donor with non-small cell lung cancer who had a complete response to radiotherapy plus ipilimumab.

CDR3 in amino acids: CASSLGEVYNSPLHF. CDR3 in DNA: TGTGCCAGCAGCCTAGGAGAGGTATATAATTCACCCCTCCACTTT. This chain joins TRBV5-4 and TRBJ1-6; unclear D gene. CDR3 length: 15 residues. V gave up 4 bases and J gave up 4 bases, with 12 bases separating them. The germline CDR1 and CDR2 sequences are SGHNT and YYREEE (reference sequence).

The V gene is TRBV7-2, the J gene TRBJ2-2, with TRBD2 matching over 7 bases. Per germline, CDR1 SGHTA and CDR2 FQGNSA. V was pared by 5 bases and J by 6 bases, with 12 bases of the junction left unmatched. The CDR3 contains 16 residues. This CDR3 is CASSPTTSPTSGELFF. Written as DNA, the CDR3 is TGTGCCAGCAGCCCGACGACTAGCCCAACGTCCGGGGAGCTGTTTTTT. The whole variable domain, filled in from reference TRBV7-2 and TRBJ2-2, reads GAGVSQSPSNKVTEKGKDVELRCDPISGHTALYWYRQSLGQGLEFLIYFQGNSAPDKSGLPSDRFSAERTGGSVSTLTIQRTQQEDSAVYLCASSPTTSPTSGELFFGEGSRLTVL.